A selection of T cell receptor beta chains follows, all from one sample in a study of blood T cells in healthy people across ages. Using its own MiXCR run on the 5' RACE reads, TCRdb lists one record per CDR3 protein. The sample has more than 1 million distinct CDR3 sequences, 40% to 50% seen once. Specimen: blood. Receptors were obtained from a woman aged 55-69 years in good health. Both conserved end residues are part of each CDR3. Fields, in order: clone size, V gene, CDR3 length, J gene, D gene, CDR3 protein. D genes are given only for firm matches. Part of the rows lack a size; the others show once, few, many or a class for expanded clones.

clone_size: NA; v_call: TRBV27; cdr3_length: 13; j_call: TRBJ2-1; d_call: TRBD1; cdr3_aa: CASSLWTGGEQFF
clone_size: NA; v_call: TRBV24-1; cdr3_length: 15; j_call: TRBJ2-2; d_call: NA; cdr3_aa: CATSDLRENTGELFF
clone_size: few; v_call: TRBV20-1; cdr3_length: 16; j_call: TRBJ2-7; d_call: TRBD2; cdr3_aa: CSARDLGGTSSYEQYF
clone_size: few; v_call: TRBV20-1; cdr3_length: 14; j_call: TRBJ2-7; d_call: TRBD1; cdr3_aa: CSARRQGATYEQYF
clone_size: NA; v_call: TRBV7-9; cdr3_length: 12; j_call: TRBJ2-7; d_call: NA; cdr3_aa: CASSGNSYEQYF
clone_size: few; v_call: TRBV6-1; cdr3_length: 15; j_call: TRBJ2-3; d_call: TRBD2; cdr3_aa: CASSPGLATTDTQYF
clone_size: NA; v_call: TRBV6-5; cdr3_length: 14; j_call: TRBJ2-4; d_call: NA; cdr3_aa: CDSTSIFSKNIQYF
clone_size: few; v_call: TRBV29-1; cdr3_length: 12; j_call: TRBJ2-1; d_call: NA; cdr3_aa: CSVLGRNTEQFF
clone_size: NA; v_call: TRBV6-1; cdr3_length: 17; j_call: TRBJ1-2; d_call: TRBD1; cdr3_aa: CASSEKDRRYILYGYTF
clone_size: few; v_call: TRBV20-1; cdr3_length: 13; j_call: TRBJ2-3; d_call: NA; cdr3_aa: CTARSDGTDTQYF
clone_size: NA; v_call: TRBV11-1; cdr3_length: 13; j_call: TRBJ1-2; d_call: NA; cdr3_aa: CASSANRDGGYTF
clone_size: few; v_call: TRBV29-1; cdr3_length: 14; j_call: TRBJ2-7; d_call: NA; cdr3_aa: CSVELASIAYEQYF
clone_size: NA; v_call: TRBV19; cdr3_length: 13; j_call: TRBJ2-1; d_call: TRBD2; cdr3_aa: CATTSGIYNEQFF
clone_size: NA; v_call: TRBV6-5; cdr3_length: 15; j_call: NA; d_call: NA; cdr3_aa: CASSYSAGLLLEQYF
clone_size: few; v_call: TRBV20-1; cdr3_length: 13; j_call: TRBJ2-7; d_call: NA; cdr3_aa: CSAGPRVYYEQYF
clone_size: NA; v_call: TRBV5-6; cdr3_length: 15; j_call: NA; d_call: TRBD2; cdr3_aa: CASSWMEREAVEQYF
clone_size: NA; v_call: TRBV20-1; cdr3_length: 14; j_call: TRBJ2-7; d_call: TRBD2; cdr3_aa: CSATGTSDYNEQYF
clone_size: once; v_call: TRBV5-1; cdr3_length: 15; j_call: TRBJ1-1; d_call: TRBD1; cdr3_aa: CASSLAGTGITEAFF
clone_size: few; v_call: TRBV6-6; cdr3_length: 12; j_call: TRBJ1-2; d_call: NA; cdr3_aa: CASSHPQYGYTF
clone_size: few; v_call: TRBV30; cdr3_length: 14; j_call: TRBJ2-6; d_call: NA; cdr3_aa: CAWNLGSGANVLTF
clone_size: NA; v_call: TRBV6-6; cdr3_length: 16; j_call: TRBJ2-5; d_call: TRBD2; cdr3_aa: CASSYSSGAGAETQYF
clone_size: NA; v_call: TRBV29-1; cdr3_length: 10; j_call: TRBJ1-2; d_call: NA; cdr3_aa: CSVEDRGVTF
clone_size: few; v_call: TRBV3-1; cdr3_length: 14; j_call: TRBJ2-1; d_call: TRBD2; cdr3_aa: CASSQEAGVNEQFF
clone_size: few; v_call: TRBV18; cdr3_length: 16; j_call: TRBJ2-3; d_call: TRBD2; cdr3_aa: CASSPPEAGEEDTQYF
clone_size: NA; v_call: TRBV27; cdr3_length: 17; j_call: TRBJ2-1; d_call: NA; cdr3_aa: CASSFLGAPTVFDEQFF
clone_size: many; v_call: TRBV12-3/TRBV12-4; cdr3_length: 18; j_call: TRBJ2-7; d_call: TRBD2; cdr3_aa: CASSLPLAGGPYAYEQYF
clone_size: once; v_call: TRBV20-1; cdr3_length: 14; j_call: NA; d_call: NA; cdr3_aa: CSAKPPGPRGTQYF
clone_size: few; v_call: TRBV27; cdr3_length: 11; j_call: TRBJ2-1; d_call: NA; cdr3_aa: CASSGPVGQFF
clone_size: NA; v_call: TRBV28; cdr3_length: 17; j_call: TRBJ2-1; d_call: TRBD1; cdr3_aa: CASSHLMGGTGTDEQFF
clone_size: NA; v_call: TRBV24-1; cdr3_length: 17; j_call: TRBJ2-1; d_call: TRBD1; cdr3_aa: CATSDFGTDPSTNEQFF
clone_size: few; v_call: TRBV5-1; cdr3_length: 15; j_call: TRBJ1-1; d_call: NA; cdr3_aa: CASSLVGGPNTEAFF
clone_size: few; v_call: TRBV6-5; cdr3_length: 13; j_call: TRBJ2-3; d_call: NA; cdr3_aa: CASSHPDTDTQYF
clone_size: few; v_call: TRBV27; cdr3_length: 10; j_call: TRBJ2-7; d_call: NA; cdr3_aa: CASGYGEQYF
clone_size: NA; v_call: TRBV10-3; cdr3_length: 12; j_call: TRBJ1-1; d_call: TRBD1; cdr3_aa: CAIRGTGGLAFF
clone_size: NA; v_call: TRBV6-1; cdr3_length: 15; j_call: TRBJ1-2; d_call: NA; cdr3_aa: CASSEPRSGRDGYTF
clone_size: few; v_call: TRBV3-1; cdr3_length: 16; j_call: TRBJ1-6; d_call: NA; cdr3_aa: CASSPEVPGRNSPLHF
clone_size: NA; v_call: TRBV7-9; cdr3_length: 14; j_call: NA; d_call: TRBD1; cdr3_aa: CASSLRGRTETQYF
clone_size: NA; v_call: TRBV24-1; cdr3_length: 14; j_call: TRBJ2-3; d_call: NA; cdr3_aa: CATSDHGAANTQYF
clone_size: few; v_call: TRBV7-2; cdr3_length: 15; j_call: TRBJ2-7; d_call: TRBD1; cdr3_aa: CASSRRQGRPYEQYF
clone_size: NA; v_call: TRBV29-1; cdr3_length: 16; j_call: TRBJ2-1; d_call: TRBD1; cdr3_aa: CSGRQGGKSSYNEQFF
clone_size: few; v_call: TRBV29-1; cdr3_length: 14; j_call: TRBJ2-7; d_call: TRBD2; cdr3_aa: CSVETSGSLSEQYF
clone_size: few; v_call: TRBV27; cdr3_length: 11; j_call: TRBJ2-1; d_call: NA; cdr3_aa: CASGGGNEQFF
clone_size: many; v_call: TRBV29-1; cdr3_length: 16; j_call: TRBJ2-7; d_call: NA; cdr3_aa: CSVKEARRGGSYEQYF
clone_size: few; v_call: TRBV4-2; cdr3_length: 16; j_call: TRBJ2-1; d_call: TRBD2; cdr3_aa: CASSQEPGGGANEQFF
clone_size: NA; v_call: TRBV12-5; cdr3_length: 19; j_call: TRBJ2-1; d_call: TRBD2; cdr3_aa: CASRPSGGITSGNYNEQFF
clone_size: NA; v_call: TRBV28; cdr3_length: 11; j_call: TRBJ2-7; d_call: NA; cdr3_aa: CVAADPYEQYF
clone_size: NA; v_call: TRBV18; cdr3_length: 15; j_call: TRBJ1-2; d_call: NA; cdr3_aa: CASSPLLQKNYGYTF
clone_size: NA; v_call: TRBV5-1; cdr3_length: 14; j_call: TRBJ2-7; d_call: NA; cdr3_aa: CASNSDVPPYEQYF